The 7 T cell receptor beta chains below all came from one sample that was sequenced in a study of CD8+CD57+ T cells in acquired aplastic anemia. Genomic DNA templated the TCR beta VDJ and CDR3 profiling. TCRdb re-derived calls from the reads in MiXCR, one entry per CDR3 protein. The data contain a few hundred thousand distinct CDR3 sequences, roughly 57% of them seen just once; the ten biggest clones take up over 25%. Sequenced sample: sorted CD4+, CD8+, or CD8+CD57+ T cells (not recorded which) from PBMCs. These receptors originate from a human donor in good health.

This clonotype was seen ten or more times. This chain joins TRBV14 and TRBJ1-3; D gene unclear. Germline CDR1 and CDR2: SGHDN and FVKESK. Trimming pared 7 bases from V and 3 bases from J, leaving 10 bases between. This CDR3 contains 13 residues. The CDR3 bases are TGTGCCAGCAAGGCCGCGGATGGAAACACCATATATTTT. Its translation: CASKAADGNTIYF.

The chain employs TRBV4-2 and TRBJ2-7; D possibly matches TRBD1 or TRBD2 (7 bases each). With 0 bases removed from V and 3 bases from J, the gap between germline ends came to 12 bases. Germline V gene lookup returns CDR1 LGHNA and CDR2 YNFKEQ. The CDR3 length is 15 residues. The DNA of the CDR3 is TGTGCCAGCAGCCAAGATCAGGGGGGGGGCTACGAGCAGTACTTC. It is translated as CASSQDQGGGYEQYF.

This clonotype has more than one count but fewer than ten. Its ends do not fully match the called genes, so a read error is possible. This chain joins TRBV20-1 and TRBJ2-1; D might be TRBD2 (7 bases). CDR3 length: 11 residues. Germline CDR1 is DFQATT and CDR2 is SNEGSKA (reference sequence). This chain's CDR3 is CSARDFEGGLF. As DNA, the CDR3 is TGCAGTGCTAGGGACTTCGAGGGGGGGCTTTTC.

The chain has TRBV10-3 and TRBJ1-5, with 7 bases matching TRBD1. In germline, CDR1 is ENHRY, CDR2 SYGVKD. Trimming cost V 5 bases and J 0 bases; bases outside gene matches: 4. The length of the CDR3 is 15 residues. The CDR3 DNA reads TGTGCCATCAGTCGGGACAGCTATAGCAATCAGCCCCAGCATTTT. Its translation is CAISRDSYSNQPQHF.

The chain couples TRBV25-1 to TRBJ1-2; D call uncertain. Germline-derived CDR1 and CDR2 are MGHDK and SYGVNS. Deletions cut 1 base from V and 1 base from J, with 19 bases between. This CDR3 is 18 amino acids long. CDR3 bases: TGTGCCAGCAGTGAATCCCGCAGTCCTGGGTGGTTTAACTATGGCTACACCTTC. Its protein is CASSESRSPGWFNYGYTF.

This clonotype was observed many times. The gene calls are TRBV9 and TRBJ1-1, with 7 positions matching TRBD1. V dropped 5 bases and J dropped 4; count of bases not matched to a gene: 5. The CDR3 runs to 13 residues. The germline V gene encodes CDR1 SGDLS and CDR2 YYNGEE. In DNA form, the CDR3 reads TGTGCCAGCAGTGCTGCAGGGGGCACTGAAGCTTTCTTT. Translating gives CASSAAGGTEAFF.

The gene calls are TRBV19 and TRBJ2-4; TRBD2 might be the D (5 bases). CDR1 LNHDA and CDR2 SQIVND come from the germline V gene (reference sequence). This CDR3 is 14 amino acids long. With 1 base removed from V and 9 bases from J, the gap between germline ends came to 13 bases. In DNA, the CDR3 is TGTGCCAGTAGTATAGGGGTGGAACGGGGCATTCAGTACTTC. It encodes CASSIGVERGIQYF.